This TCR beta chain was recorded in a study of early T cells in non-severe SARS-CoV-2 infection. Study-level results: VDJdb matches were skewed toward anti-spike CD8 T cell responses.

Each CDR3 protein is one row after TCRdb ran MiXCR on the 5' RACE reads. Of about 66,000 distinct CDR3 sequences listed, roughly 10% are singletons. The V and J ends lost 4 bases and 7 bases respectively, with 14 bases between them. Germline values: CDR1 SNHLY, CDR2 FYNNEI. CDR3 length: 13 residues. There are many counts of this clonotype. Its antigen is not known. The receptor was isolated from an adult who was a healthcare worker with PCR-confirmed SARS-CoV-2 infection or an uninfected control (not recorded which). The material sequenced was whole blood. This chain connects TRBV2 to TRBJ2-7; D is possibly TRBD1 or TRBD2 (5 bases each). DNA for the CDR3: TGTGCCAGCAGTGTCCACCGGGACCTAGAGCAGTACTTC. Translated, it gives CASSVHRDLEQYF.